The rows below give T cell receptor beta chains drawn from one sample of a study of CD8+ T cells in alopecia areata. TCRdb's table, derived via immunoSEQ multiplex PCR, lists solely in-frame clones and lacks some. In the table there are more than 200,000 clones, roughly 64% of which are singletons. The material sequenced was CD4+ T cells sorted from blood, taken at week 4, from a patient treated with tofacitinib. The receptor source for this set is a human donor with alopecia areata. Both conserved end residues are part of each CDR3. The D gene is left open where the match is weak.

len,j_gene,d_gene,v_gene,CDR3aa
13,TRBJ2-3,-,TRBV23-1,CASSQSYTDTQYF
14,TRBJ1-2,-,TRBV29-1,CSDGTRDGGYGYTF
15,TRBJ2-2,-,TRBV7-2,CASSLFQTVPGELFF
17,TRBJ2-5,TRBD2,TRBV5-4,CASSLDGRAGGQETQYF
16,TRBJ2-5,TRBD1,TRBV7-2,CASSSIGYSDRVSQYF
17,TRBJ1-3,TRBD1,TRBV7-2,CASSRQQDRNSGNTIYF
14,TRBJ1-2,TRBD1,TRBV29-1,CSVPEGAGNYGYTF
13,TRBJ1-2,-,TRBV2,CASSEALAGGYTF
14,TRBJ2-6,-,TRBV11-2,CASSLDFGANVLTF
13,TRBJ2-5,-,TRBV5-1,CASREGARETQYF
13,TRBJ2-3,-,TRBV7-3,CASSFPHADTQYF
12,TRBJ1-2,-,TRBV29-1,CSVDRRASGYTF
13,TRBJ2-1,-,TRBV29-1,CSVLRGTYNEQFF
15,TRBJ2-5,TRBD2,TRBV7-2,CASSFGTSGWETQYF
13,TRBJ2-4,-,TRBV29-1,CSVPGLAKNIQYF
14,TRBJ2-7,TRBD1,TRBV5-1,CASSSGTAEAKQYF
14,TRBJ2-7,TRBD2,TRBV10-3,CAISELAGTYEQYF
13,TRBJ2-3,-,TRBV2,CASSDPWVDTQYF
15,TRBJ1-2,TRBD1,TRBV29-1,CSVLGGQATNYGYTF
15,TRBJ2-3,-,TRBV19,CASSQMGAHTDTQYF
12,TRBJ1-4,-,TRBV29-1,CSARDNGRGLFF
16,TRBJ1-3,TRBD1,TRBV11-2,CASSRRDSLSGNTIYF
13,TRBJ2-7,-,TRBV14,CASSRGLHYEQYF
15,TRBJ2-7,TRBD1,TRBV15,CATSARSGTGGFKYF
14,TRBJ1-1,-,TRBV30,CASSTGKLNTEAFF
14,TRBJ2-5,-,TRBV5-1,CASSPGLVQETQYF
15,TRBJ1-1,TRBD1,TRBV30,CAWRNRDRGFVEAFF
13,TRBJ2-5,TRBD1,TRBV6-5,CASSRGQQETQYF
16,TRBJ2-2,-,TRBV29-1,CSVQYQTATNTGELFF
12,TRBJ2-3,-,TRBV30,CAWRESADTQYF
13,TRBJ2-1,TRBD1,TRBV27,CASRDRGNGEQFF
15,TRBJ2-3,-,TRBV6-5,CASSYSSPNTDTQYF
16,TRBJ2-3,-,TRBV9,CASSVGQLAYPDTQYF